In its sample, the clone carrying this T cell receptor (beta chain) was seen a few times. The entry originates in a study of graft-versus-host responses after intestinal transplantation. Across the whole study: Multivisceral, liver-intestinal, or isolated intestinal grafts went to recipients. For approximately three years after anti-thymocyte globulin induction, all recipients took tacrolimus and steroids.

Libraries were prepared by immunoSEQ multiplex PCR; TCRdb keeps only in-frame clonotypes and omits some of them. The sample carries around 25,000 clones, approximately 40% recorded once. Between the trimmed V and J ends, which lost 0 bases and 4 bases, there was a span of 7 bases. CDR3 length: 13 amino acids. Germline V CDR1 and CDR2: GTSNPN, SVGIG (reference sequence). Study observations and caveats: After transplant, early declines in HvG clones were associated with peak levels of circulating GvH clones.

The input for sequencing was alloreactive CD4+ T cells from a mixed lymphocyte reaction culture, taken before intestinal transplant. This sample's subset: CFSE-low proliferating T cells sorted from approximately 6-day pre-transplant mixed lymphocyte reaction (GvH or HvG direction). V and J are TRBV30 and TRBJ1-5; D remains unclear. The receptor was isolated from a human patient who received an intestinal transplant. CDR3 DNA sequence: TGTGCCTGGAGTGTACATCCAAATCAGCCCCAGCATTTT. It yields the protein CAWSVHPNQPQHF.